These 29 T cell receptor beta chains came from one sample sequenced in a study of control samples from healthy donors and cancer patients. Repertoires were generated with immunoSEQ multiplex PCR, while TCRdb's copy carries only in-frame clones and drops some. Of more than 100,000 clones in the sample, around 89% were seen once. Sequenced sample: blood. The source of these receptors is a middle-aged man in good health.

The chain uses TRBV7-8 and TRBJ1-4; D gene uncertain. Trimming took off 7 bases at V and 0 bases at J, with 18 bases between the two ends. The CDR3 has 17 amino acids. The germline V gene has CDR1 SGHVS and CDR2 FQNEAQ. In DNA, the CDR3 is TGTGCCAGCATACCGGGCAGATTAGTTGCAACTAATGAAAAACTGTTTTTT. Residues: CASIPGRLVATNEKLFF.

A note on this clone: Germline and junction disagree at one end, which may indicate a read error. This chain joins TRBV2 and TRBJ2-4, with 7 nucleotides matching TRBD1. Per germline, CDR1 SNHLY and CDR2 FYNNEI. The CDR3 is made up of 11 amino acids. DNA for the CDR3: TGTGCCAGCAGTGAAGCGTCGACAGGGTTCTTC. This sequence encodes CASSEASTGFF.

DNA for the CDR3: TGTGCCAGCTCACCAAAACAGGGGGCGCCGATGAACACTGAAGCTTTCTTT. Amino acids: CASSPKQGAPMNTEAFF. This chain connects TRBV18 to TRBJ1-1; 9 bases fit TRBD1. Germline CDR1 is KGHSH and CDR2 is LQKENI. The V segment lost 2 bases and the J segment 0 bases; nucleotides outside the gene matches: 7. CDR3 length: 17 amino acids.

The V and J genes are TRBV27 and TRBJ2-5, with 9 bases that match TRBD2. Germline trimming cut 6 bases from V and 6 bases from J; bases unmatched to any gene: 5. The CDR3 is 13 amino acids. Germline CDR1 is MNHEY and CDR2 is SMNVEV (reference sequence). The CDR3 DNA is TGTGCCAGCAGCCGGACTAGCGAAAAGACCCAGTACTTC. It is translated as CASSRTSEKTQYF.

The chain joins TRBV24-1 to TRBJ2-7, with 7 bases identical to TRBD2. The germline V gene encodes CDR1 KGHDR and CDR2 SFDVKD. The CDR3 covers 13 residues. The junction had 10 bases not matched to a gene; V was cut back by 9 bases and J by 6 bases. This chain's CDR3 is CATSAGALGEQYF. CDR3 in DNA: TGTGCCACCTCCGCGGGAGCCTTGGGCGAGCAGTACTTC.

This sequence joins TRBV6-5 and TRBJ2-7, with 7 bases aligning to TRBD1. Unmatched junction bases numbered 3, after V lost 5 bases and J lost 2 bases. The CDR3 runs to 13 residues. Germline V gene data show CDR1 as MNHEY and CDR2 as SVGAGI. The CDR3 nucleotides read TGTGCCAGCAGTCTCGGGACAGCCTACGAGCAGTACTTC. Translating it yields CASSLGTAYEQYF.

The gene calls are TRBV3-1 (or the pseudogene TRBV3-2) and TRBJ1-2; D is unresolved. Trimming removed 0 bases at V and 2 bases at J, with 10 bases between. This CDR3 comprises 15 residues. From germline, CDR1 is LGHDT and CDR2 YNNKEL (reference sequence). Here the CDR3 reads CASSQDSTPNYGYTF. The CDR3 DNA sequence: TGTGCCAGCAGCCAAGATTCGACACCAAACTATGGCTACACCTTC.

The chain links TRBV30 to TRBJ2-2, with a weak D call TRBD1 (6 bases). Germline V lookup: CDR1 GTSNPN, CDR2 SVGIG (reference sequence). The CDR3 runs to 14 residues. Trimming shortened V by 4 bases and J by 2 bases, and 11 bases separated the two germline ends. The chain's CDR3 is CAWTTGTNTGELFF. CDR3 bases: TGTGCCTGGACCACAGGGACAAACACCGGGGAGCTGTTTTTT.

The J gene is TRBJ2-7, the V gene TRBV29-1; 15 bases agree with TRBD2. V lost 3 bases and J lost 6; bases outside the gene matches: 6. The CDR3 extends over 15 amino acids. Germline assignment: CDR1 SQVTM and CDR2 ANQGSEA. CDR3 protein: CSVERTSGGAVEQYF. As DNA, the CDR3 is TGCAGCGTTGAGAGGACTAGCGGGGGGGCAGTCGAGCAGTACTTC.

The chain couples TRBV6-1 to TRBJ1-3, with D maybe TRBD1 (5 bases). This CDR3 comprises 16 residues. V shed 6 bases and J shed 0 bases, with 15 bases lying between them. Germline CDR1 reads MNHNS; CDR2 reads SASEGT. The CDR3 coding sequence is TGTGCCAGCAGCGAAACCAGGGTCTACTCTGGAAACACCATATATTTT. Translated, it gives CASSETRVYSGNTIYF.

The chain uses TRBV5-6 and TRBJ2-2; 7 nucleotides line up with TRBD1. The germline V gene encodes CDR1 SGHDT and CDR2 YYEEEE. Germline trimming cut 6 bases from V and 0 bases from J; bases unmatched to any gene: 8. The CDR3 is made up of 16 amino acids. The CDR3 sequence is CASILWGQSNTGELFF. In DNA form, the CDR3 reads TGTGCCAGCATCCTCTGGGGACAGTCGAACACCGGGGAGCTGTTTTTT. Together with reference TRBV5-6 and TRBJ2-2, the CDR3 gives the full variable domain: DAGVTQSPTHLIKTRGQQVTLRCSPKSGHDTVSWYQQALGQGPQFIFQYYEEEERQRGNFPDRFSGHQFPNYSSELNVNALLLGDSALYLCASILWGQSNTGELFFGEGSRLTVL.

The chain links TRBV3-1 (or the pseudogene TRBV3-2) to TRBJ1-1, with 7 positions matching TRBD1. The V gene end was trimmed by 5 bases and the J gene end by 1 base; junction bases not matched to a gene: 7. CDR1 LGHDT and CDR2 YNNKEL come from the germline V gene (reference sequence). The CDR3 runs to 15 residues. For the CDR3, the DNA is TGTGCCAGCAGCTTAACAGGGGCGCAGAACACTGAAGCTTTCTTT. This encodes CASSLTGAQNTEAFF.

This chain connects TRBV11-2 to TRBJ2-3, with TRBD1 identical over 12 bases. Germline V gene data show CDR1 as SGHAT and CDR2 as FQNNGV. V dropped 1 base and J dropped 4; count of bases not matched to a gene: 12. The CDR3 consists of 19 residues. CDR3 sequence reads: CASSLGGTGGAIIADTQYF. CDR3 nucleotide sequence: TGTGCCAGCAGCTTAGGAGGGACAGGGGGCGCAATTATTGCAGATACGCAGTATTTT.

CDR3 protein: CASSSGQPRHSPLHF. The CDR3 DNA is TGTGCCAGCTCATCAGGACAGCCCCGCCATTCACCCCTCCACTTT. V and J are TRBV18 and TRBJ1-6, with D perhaps TRBD1 (6 bases). Looked up from germline, CDR1 is KGHSH and CDR2 is LQKENI. The CDR3 runs to 15 residues. V was cut by 5 bases and J by 8 bases, with 16 bases left in between.

The chain has TRBV6-5 and TRBJ2-7; D possibly corresponds to TRBD1 (8 bases). V was cut by 6 bases and J by 3 bases, with 18 bases left in between. The CDR3 spans 15 residues. CDR1 and CDR2 from the germline V gene are MNHEY and SVGAGI. CDR3 coding DNA: TGTGCCAGCAGCGTCACAGGGGGGGCTCTCTACGAGCAGTACTTC. Its protein product is CASSVTGGALYEQYF.

The CDR3 reads CASSLNRGTVDYEQYF. CDR3 DNA sequence: TGTGCCAGCAGCTTGAATCGAGGGACAGTAGACTACGAGCAGTACTTC. This chain uses TRBV7-9 with TRBJ2-7; 7 nucleotides match TRBD1. CDR1 and CDR2 (germline): SEHNR, FQNEAQ (reference sequence). The CDR3 extends over 16 amino acids. V lost 3 bases, J lost 3 bases, and 11 bases stayed unmatched.

The rearrangement uses TRBV6-5 and TRBJ1-5; D might be TRBD1 (5 bases). V lost 0 bases to trimming and J lost 7 bases, with 13 bases between them. This CDR3 comprises 15 residues. Germline CDR1 is MNHEY and CDR2 is SVGAGI. The CDR3 here is CASSYSRQNKQPQHF. As DNA, the CDR3 is TGTGCCAGCAGTTACTCGAGACAGAACAAACAGCCCCAGCATTTT.

This clone showed up just a few times. Other DNA variants within this sample encode the same CDR3. The CDR3 DNA sequence: TGTGCCAGCAGTTTGGCAGGGGGAACTGAAGCTTTCTTT. Encoded protein: CASSLAGGTEAFF. J is TRBJ1-1 and V is TRBV12-3 or TRBV12-4; 7 bases map to TRBD1. The CDR3 is 13 amino acids. Trimming removed 3 bases from V and 5 bases from J; junction bases left unmatched: 3.

V usage is TRBV4-2 and J usage is TRBJ2-3; 10 bases align to TRBD2. The J segment lost 1 base and the V segment lost 0 bases, leaving 4 bases of the junction unmatched. CDR1 is LGHNA and CDR2 is YNFKEQ in the germline V gene. The CDR3 length is 17 residues. The CDR3 loop is CASSQDHLAGGTDTQYF. The CDR3 bases are TGTGCCAGCAGCCAAGATCACCTAGCGGGGGGCACAGATACGCAGTATTTT.

The V and J genes are TRBV3-1 (or the pseudogene TRBV3-2) and TRBJ1-2; D is perhaps TRBD1 (6 bases). The ends were cut back, 1 base at V and 7 bases at J, with 13 bases in the middle. Germline V CDR1 and CDR2: LGHDT, YNNKEL (reference sequence). The CDR3 sequence is 14 residues long. In DNA, the CDR3 is TGTGCCAGCAGCCAAGGGAACAGGGTAGGTGGCTACACCTTC. Translating gives CASSQGNRVGGYTF.

This clone was counted between two and nine times. This chain connects TRBV9 to TRBJ1-5; D unresolved. V gave up 4 bases and J gave up 6 bases, with 11 bases separating them. CDR3 length equals 13 residues. Germline V gene lookup returns CDR1 SGDLS and CDR2 YYNGEE. The CDR3 bases are TGTGCCAGCAGCCGCAAGGAAGGTCAGCCCCAGCATTTT. Its protein product is CASSRKEGQPQHF.

This chain joins TRBV11-3 and TRBJ1-4; 8 bases agree with TRBD1. V trimming: 6 bases; J trimming: 8 bases; junction bases outside the gene matches: 8. The CDR3 is 14 amino acids. Per the germline V gene, CDR1 is SGHNT and CDR2 is YENEEA. This chain's CDR3 is CASSQQTGDEKLFF. The DNA for the CDR3 is TGTGCCAGCAGTCAACAGACAGGGGACGAAAAACTGTTTTTT.

The chain combines TRBV13 with TRBJ2-3, with 12 nucleotides matching TRBD1. The V gene's germline CDR1 is PRHDT and CDR2 FYEKMQ (reference sequence). With 4 bases clipped from V and 4 bases from J, the junction kept 6 bases outside the gene matches. This CDR3 is 16 amino acids long. The CDR3 sequence is CASSSGQGAPPDTQYF. DNA for the CDR3: TGTGCCAGCAGCTCGGGACAGGGGGCGCCCCCAGATACGCAGTATTTT.

The chain uses TRBV6-2 or TRBV6-3 and TRBJ2-5; maybe TRBD2 (6 bases). The CDR3 is 15 residues long. Germline V CDR1 and CDR2: MNHEY, SVGEGT. V was trimmed by 0 bases and J by 1 base, leaving 9 bases between them. This CDR3 reads CASSYSSSGQETQYF. The DNA of the CDR3 is TGTGCCAGCAGTTACTCGAGTAGCGGCCAAGAGACCCAGTACTTC.

V and J are TRBV7-9 and TRBJ1-1; D is unclear. This CDR3 contains 12 residues. The germline CDR1 and CDR2 sequences are SEHNR and FQNEAQ (reference sequence). Trimming left V 4 bases short and J 2 bases short, with 5 bases between. The CDR3 nucleotides read TGTGCCAGCAGCTCCCCTAACACTGAAGCTTTCTTT. It is translated as CASSSPNTEAFF. Using reference TRBV7-9 and TRBJ1-1 for the parts outside the CDR3, the full variable domain is DTGVSQNPRHKITKRGQNVTFRCDPISEHNRLYWYRQTLGQGPEFLTYFQNEAQLEKSRLLSDRFSAERPKGSFSTLEIQRTEQGDSAMYLCASSSPNTEAFFGQGTRLTVV.

This clone has a handful of counts. The chain links TRBV19 to TRBJ1-5, with 10 nucleotides matching TRBD1. The J segment lost 7 bases and the V segment lost 4 bases, leaving 7 bases of the junction unmatched. Germline CDR1 is LNHDA and CDR2 is SQIVND (reference sequence). The CDR3 is 15 amino acids. CDR3 coding DNA: TGTGCCAGTAGTAAAGAGACAGGGGGCGAACAGCCCCAGCATTTT. This encodes CASSKETGGEQPQHF.

The chain is built from TRBV10-1 and TRBJ2-3; 10 bases align to TRBD2. The CDR3 is 16 amino acids. V trimming: 2 bases; J trimming: 3 bases; junction bases outside the gene matches: 5. Germline CDR1 and CDR2: WNHNN and SYGVQD (reference sequence). The CDR3 sequence is CASSEPSGGVTDTQYF. In DNA, the CDR3 is TGCGCCAGCAGTGAGCCTAGCGGGGGAGTGACAGATACGCAGTATTTT.

The gene calls are TRBV5-1 and TRBJ1-4; D might be TRBD1 (6 bases). CDR3 length: 13 amino acids. Trimming removed 8 bases at V and 7 bases at J, with 15 bases between. The germline CDR1 and CDR2 sequences are SGHRS and YFSETQ. The chain's CDR3 is CASTGTRSEKLFF. CDR3 in DNA: TGCGCCAGTACCGGGACACGGAGTGAAAAACTGTTTTTT.

The chain uses TRBV5-4 and TRBJ1-2; TRBD1 matches 8 bases. The CDR3 covers 17 residues. Germline V gene lookup returns CDR1 SGHNT and CDR2 YYREEE (reference sequence). The trim removed 0 bases at V and 5 bases at J, leaving 12 bases unmatched. The CDR3 DNA follows: TGTGCCAGCAGCTTGGAAGGTTTACCGGGACAGGTATATGGCTACACCTTC. Translated, it gives CASSLEGLPGQVYGYTF.